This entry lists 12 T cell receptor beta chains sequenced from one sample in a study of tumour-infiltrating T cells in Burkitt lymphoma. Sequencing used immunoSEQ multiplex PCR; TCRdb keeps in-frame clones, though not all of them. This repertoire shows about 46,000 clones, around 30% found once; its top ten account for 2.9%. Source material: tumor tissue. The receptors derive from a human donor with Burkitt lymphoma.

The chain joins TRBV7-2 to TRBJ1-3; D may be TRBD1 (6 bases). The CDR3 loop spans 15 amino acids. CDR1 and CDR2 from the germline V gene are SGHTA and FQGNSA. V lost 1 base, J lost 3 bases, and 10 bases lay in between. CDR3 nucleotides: TGTGCCAGCAGCTTAGGGGGGGCTAATGGAAACACCATATATTTT. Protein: CASSLGGANGNTIYF.

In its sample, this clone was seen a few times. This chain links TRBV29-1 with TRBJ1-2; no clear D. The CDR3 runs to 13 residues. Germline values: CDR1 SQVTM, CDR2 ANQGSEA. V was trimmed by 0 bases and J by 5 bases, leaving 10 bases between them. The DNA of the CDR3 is TGCAGCGTTGAAGATGACTGGGGTTATGGCTACACCTTC. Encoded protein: CSVEDDWGYGYTF.

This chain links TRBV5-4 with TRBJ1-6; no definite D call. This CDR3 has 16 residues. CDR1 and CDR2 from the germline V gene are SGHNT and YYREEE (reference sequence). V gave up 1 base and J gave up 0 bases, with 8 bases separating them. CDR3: CASSLWTYSYNSPLHF. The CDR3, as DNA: TGTGCCAGCAGCTTGTGGACTTACTCCTATAATTCACCCCTCCACTTT. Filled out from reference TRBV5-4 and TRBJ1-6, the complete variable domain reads ETGVTQSPTHLIKTRGQQVTLRCSSQSGHNTVSWYQQALGQGPQFIFQYYREEENGRGNFPPRFSGLQFPNYSSELNVNALELDDSALYLCASSLWTYSYNSPLHFGNGTRLTVT.

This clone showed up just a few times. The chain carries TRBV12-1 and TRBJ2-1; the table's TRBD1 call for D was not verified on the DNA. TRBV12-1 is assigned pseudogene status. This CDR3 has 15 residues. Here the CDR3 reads CASSFSQRGDNEQFF. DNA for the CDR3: TGTGCCAGCAGCTTTTCCCAAAGGGGCGACAATGAGCAGTTCTTC.

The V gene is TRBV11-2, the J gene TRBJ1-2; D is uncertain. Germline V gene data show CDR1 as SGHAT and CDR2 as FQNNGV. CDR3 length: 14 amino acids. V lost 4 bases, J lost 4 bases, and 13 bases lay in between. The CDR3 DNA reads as TGTGCCAGCAGCTCACCGGGTGGCCTCTATGGCTACACCTTC. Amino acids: CASSSPGGLYGYTF.

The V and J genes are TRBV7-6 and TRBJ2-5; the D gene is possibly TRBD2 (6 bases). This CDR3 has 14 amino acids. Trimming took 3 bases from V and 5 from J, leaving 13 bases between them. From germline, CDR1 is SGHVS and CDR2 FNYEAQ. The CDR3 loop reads CASSLATGVETQYF. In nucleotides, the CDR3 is TGTGCCAGCAGCTTGGCGACGGGAGTGGAGACCCAGTACTTC.

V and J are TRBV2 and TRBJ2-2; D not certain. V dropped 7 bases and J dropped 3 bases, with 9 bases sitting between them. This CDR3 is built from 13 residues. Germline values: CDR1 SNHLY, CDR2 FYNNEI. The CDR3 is CASNLRDTGELFF. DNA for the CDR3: TGTGCCAGCAACCTCCGAGACACCGGGGAGCTGTTTTTT. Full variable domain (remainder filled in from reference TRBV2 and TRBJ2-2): EPEVTQTPSHQVTQMGQEVILRCVPISNHLYFYWYRQILGQKVEFLVSFYNNEISEKSEIFDDQFSVERPDGSNFTLKIRSTKLEDSAMYFCASNLRDTGELFFGEGSRLTVL.

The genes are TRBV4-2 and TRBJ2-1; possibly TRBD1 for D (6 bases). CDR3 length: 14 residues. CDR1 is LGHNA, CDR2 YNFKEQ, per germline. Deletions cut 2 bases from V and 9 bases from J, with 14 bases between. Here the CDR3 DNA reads TGTGCCAGCAGCCAAACAACAGGGTACTCTGAGCAGTTCTTC. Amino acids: CASSQTTGYSEQFF.

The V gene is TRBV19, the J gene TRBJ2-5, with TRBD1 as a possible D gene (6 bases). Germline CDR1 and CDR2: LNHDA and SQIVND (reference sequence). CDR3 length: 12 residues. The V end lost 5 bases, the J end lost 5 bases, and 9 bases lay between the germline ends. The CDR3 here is CASSWQGETQYF. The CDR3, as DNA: TGTGCCAGTAGTTGGCAGGGGGAGACCCAGTACTTC.

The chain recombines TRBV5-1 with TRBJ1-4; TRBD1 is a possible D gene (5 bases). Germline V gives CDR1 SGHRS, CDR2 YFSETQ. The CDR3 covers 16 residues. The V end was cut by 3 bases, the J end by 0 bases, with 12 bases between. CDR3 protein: CASSSFGQATNEKLFF. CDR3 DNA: TGCGCCAGCAGCTCCTTTGGACAAGCAACTAATGAAAAACTGTTTTTT.

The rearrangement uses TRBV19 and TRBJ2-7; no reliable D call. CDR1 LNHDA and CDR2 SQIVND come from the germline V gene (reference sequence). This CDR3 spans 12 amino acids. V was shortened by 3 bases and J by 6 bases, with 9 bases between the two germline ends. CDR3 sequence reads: CASSMTRSEQYF. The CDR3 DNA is TGTGCCAGTAGTATGACGCGGAGCGAGCAGTACTTC.

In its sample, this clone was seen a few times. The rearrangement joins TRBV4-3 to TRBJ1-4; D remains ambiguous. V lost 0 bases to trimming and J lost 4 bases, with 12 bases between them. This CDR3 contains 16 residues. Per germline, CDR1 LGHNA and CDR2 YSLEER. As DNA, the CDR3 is TGCGCCAGCAGCCAAGAAGGGATGGGGTTTAATGAAAAACTGTTTTTT. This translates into CASSQEGMGFNEKLFF.